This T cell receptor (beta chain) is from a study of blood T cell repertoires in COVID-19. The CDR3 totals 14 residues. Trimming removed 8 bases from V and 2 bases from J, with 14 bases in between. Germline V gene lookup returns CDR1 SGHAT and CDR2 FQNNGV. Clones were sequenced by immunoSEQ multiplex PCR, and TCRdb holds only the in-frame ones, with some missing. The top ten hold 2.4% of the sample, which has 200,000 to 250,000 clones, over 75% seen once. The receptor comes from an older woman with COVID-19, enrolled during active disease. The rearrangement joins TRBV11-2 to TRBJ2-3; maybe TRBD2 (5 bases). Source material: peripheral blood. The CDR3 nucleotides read TGTGCCAGCCAGAAGGGAGTACTCACAGATACGCAGTATTTT. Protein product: CASQKGVLTDTQYF.